Below are 7 T cell receptor beta chains sequenced from a single sample in a study of neoadjuvant anti-PD-1 for oral cavity cancer. Data came from immunoSEQ multiplex PCR; TCRdb stores just in-frame clones and leaves some out. The table lists almost 7,000 clones, approximately 74% of them singletons. The sample in question was PBMCs, obtained before nivolumab (anti-PD-1) treatment. These receptors all stem from a person aged 40 to 85 with oral cavity squamous cell carcinoma.

The chain carries TRBV5-1 and TRBJ2-3; 8 nucleotides agree with TRBD2. The CDR3 is made up of 17 amino acids. In germline, CDR1 is SGHRS, CDR2 YFSETQ. After removal of 7 bases from V and 5 bases from J, the junction contained 18 bases not matched to a gene. DNA for the CDR3: TGCGCCAGCGCCCGAGATGTGATAGGACTAGCAAAAGATACGCAGTATTTT. Protein: CASARDVIGLAKDTQYF.

The chain is built from TRBV10-1 and TRBJ1-6, with a weak D call TRBD1 (5 bases). The germline CDR1 and CDR2 sequences are WNHNN and SYGVQD (reference sequence). The CDR3 runs 14 residues. V lost 0 bases and J lost 7, with 7 bases in between. Here the CDR3 reads CASSESGENSPLHF. In nucleotides, the CDR3 is TGCGCCAGCAGTGAGTCAGGGGAAAATTCACCCCTCCACTTT.

V and J are TRBV7-2 and TRBJ2-2, with a tentative D call TRBD1 (6 bases). This CDR3 has 16 residues. With 3 bases removed from V and 6 bases from J, the gap between germline ends came to 17 bases. CDR1 and CDR2 (germline): SGHTA, FQGNSA. The CDR3 DNA is TGTGCCAGCAGCTTCCGTACAAACAGGGTGGCCGGGGAGCTGTTTTTT. Translated, it gives CASSFRTNRVAGELFF.

This clone has a single count. The chain links TRBV9 to TRBJ2-1; weak D call: TRBD2 (6 bases). CDR1 and CDR2 (germline): SGDLS, YYNGEE. V was trimmed by 0 bases and J by 5 bases, leaving 21 bases between them. The CDR3 has 18 residues. CDR3 sequence (DNA): TGTGCCAGCAGCGTAGGAGGGAACGTGTGGCGGGGAAACAATGAGCAGTTCTTC. It translates to CASSVGGNVWRGNNEQFF.

This chain connects TRBV6-1 to TRBJ2-7; D ambiguous. The CDR3 is 15 residues long. V shed 0 bases and J shed 3 bases, with 12 bases lying between them. The germline V gene has CDR1 MNHNS and CDR2 SASEGT. DNA of the CDR3: TGTGCCAGCAGTGAAGCGCACCGAGGTTTCTACGAGCAGTACTTC. This codes for CASSEAHRGFYEQYF.

V usage is TRBV4-3 and J usage is TRBJ1-6; D possibly corresponds to TRBD1 (5 bases). Germline lookup yields CDR1 LGHNA and CDR2 YSLEER. The CDR3 extends over 15 amino acids. V lost 1 base and J 8 bases, leaving 12 bases between the germline ends. The CDR3 DNA reads TGCGCCAGCAGCCAAGGGGGCGGGGCCTATTCACCCCTCCACTTT. Its protein is CASSQGGGAYSPLHF.

This clone was detected once. The V gene is TRBV6-1, the J gene TRBJ2-6; D is unclear. From germline, CDR1 is MNHNS and CDR2 SASEGT. V dropped 2 bases and J dropped 0 bases, with 11 bases sitting between them. CDR3 length: 17 residues. The DNA of the CDR3 is TGTGCCAGCAGTGAAAAGGCTCCTAGCTCTGGGGCCAACGTCCTGACTTTC. Amino acids: CASSEKAPSSGANVLTF.